This T cell receptor beta chain was captured by sequencing in a study of fetal regulatory T cell absence and autoimmunity. CDR1 and CDR2 (germline): MNHEY, SMNVEV (reference sequence). V lost 5 bases, J lost 4 bases, and 7 bases stayed unmatched. The CDR3 loop spans 15 amino acids. Libraries were prepared by immunoSEQ multiplex PCR; TCRdb keeps only in-frame clonotypes and omits some of them. The sample holds 95,000 to 100,000 clones, 60% to 80% seen once. V usage is TRBV27 and J usage is TRBJ2-7; 11 bases match TRBD1. This receptor was taken from a male donor with IPEX syndrome. The specimen was pancreas tissue. Here the CDR3 DNA reads TGTGCCAGCAGTAGGGGGACAGGGGGATATTACGAGCAGTACTTC. Translated: CASSRGTGGYYEQYF.